This T cell receptor (beta chain) was sequenced for a study of blood T cell repertoires in COVID-19. Study-level background: From the United States, Italy and Spain came samples of acute and convalescent COVID-19.

Germline CDR1 is MRHNA and CDR2 is SNTAGT. V was pared by 4 bases and J by 4 bases, with 8 bases between. This CDR3 region has 13 residues. Per the original methods: It was from reference gene primer amplification that nucleated cell counts were estimated. The protocol was immunoSEQ multiplex PCR, while the TCRdb copy is restricted to in-frame clones and leaves out a portion. The V and J calls and the clone size are those of that table, but D and trimming were determined from the DNA. The repertoire holds approximately 350,000 clones, with over 70% as singletons. This clonotype was sampled from a man between 25 and 39 years old with active or convalescent COVID-19. The source material was peripheral blood. The chain recombines TRBV6-4 with TRBJ2-1; D perhaps matches TRBD1 (5 bases). For the CDR3, the DNA is TGTGCCAGCAGTGTTGACAGTTACAATGAGCAGTTCTTC. Its protein is CASSVDSYNEQFF.